The rows below give T cell receptor beta chains drawn from one sample of a study of T cell responses to AZD1222 COVID-19 vaccine. Here immunoSEQ multiplex PCR was the method, and the copy in TCRdb shows in-frame clones only, minus some. The table shows fewer than 100,000 clones, with around nine tenths occurring only once. This material consisted of peripheral blood, taken on day 0 of AZD1222 vaccination. The source of these receptors is an adult in good health. The CDR3 runs from the conserved cysteine through the conserved F or W. Fields, in order: J gene, D gene, V gene, clone size, CDR3 protein, CDR3 DNA. D genes are given only for firm matches. Clone size, where shown, is once, few, many, or a class for clones that have expanded.

TRBJ2-1 TRBD2 TRBV7-2 - CASRPQTSGGYNEQFF TGTGCCAGCAGACCTCAGACTAGCGGGGGATACAATGAGCAGTTCTTC
TRBJ2-2 - TRBV24-1 - CATRNANTGELFF TGTGCCACAAGAAATGCGAACACCGGGGAGCTGTTTTTT
TRBJ1-6 - TRBV6-6 - CASSSGPLSPLHF TGTGCCAGCAGCTCGGGCCCGCTTTCACCCCTCCACTTT
TRBJ2-1 - TRBV9 - CASSLAYSYNEQFF TGTGCCAGCAGCCTAGCCTACTCCTACAATGAGCAGTTCTTC
TRBJ1-6 - TRBV19 - CATSSIGDYAPLHF TGTGCCACCAGTAGTATAGGGGATTATGCACCCCTCCACTTT
TRBJ1-3 - TRBV5-1 - CASSLTGRGNTIYF TGCGCCAGCAGCTTGACAGGGAGAGGAAACACCATATATTTT
TRBJ1-5 - TRBV19 - CASSLREGGNQPQHF TGTGCCAGTAGCCTCAGGGAGGGGGGCAATCAGCCCCAGCATTTT
TRBJ2-1 - TRBV19 - CASSLTGGGSYNEQFF TGTGCCAGTAGCCTAACGGGGGGCGGGTCCTACAATGAGCAGTTCTTC
TRBJ2-2 - TRBV1 few CTSSQAPRELFF TGCACCAGCAGCCAGGCCCCCAGGGAGCTGTTTTTT
TRBJ1-3 - TRBV15 once CATSERFPGVKGSGNTIYF TGTGCCACCAGCGAGAGATTCCCAGGGGTCAAGGGCTCTGGAAACACCATATATTTT
TRBJ1-6 - TRBV6-5 few CASRHTALHF TGTGCCAGCAGACACACGGCCCTCCACTTT
TRBJ2-5 - TRBV6-5 - CASKSGSHQETQYF TGTGCCAGCAAATCGGGCTCTCACCAAGAGACCCAGTACTTC
TRBJ1-3 - TRBV7-8 - CASSPWTASSGNTIYF TGTGCCAGCAGCCCATGGACGGCGAGCTCTGGAAACACCATATATTTT
TRBJ1-1 - TRBV27 - CASSLSSNPTEAFF TGTGCCAGCAGTTTATCCTCAAACCCCACTGAAGCTTTCTTT